The clone carrying this T cell receptor (beta chain) was found once. The antigen remains unidentified. Trimming at V came to 4 bases and at J to 2 bases, leaving 6 bases not matched to a gene. This CDR3 contains 14 residues. Per germline, CDR1 SGHRS and CDR2 YFSETQ. This sample was included in a study of cytomegalovirus exposure and HLA in healthy donors. Study information: Both the 120 or so validation repertoires and the 666 first-cohort repertoires used the same platform, as reported by a later analysis.

Study-wide results and caveats: Reportedly, diagnosis of cytomegalovirus status by the classifier showed high specificity and sensitivity.

Repertoires were generated with immunoSEQ multiplex PCR, while TCRdb's copy carries only in-frame clones and drops some. Counted here are approximately 120,000 clones, approximately 91% occurring once; the ten biggest clones make up more than 2%. J is TRBJ2-7 and V is TRBV5-1, with 7 bases matching TRBD2. The TCR sequence derives from a woman under 30 in good health and CMV-seronegative. Sequences were obtained from PBMCs. DNA of the CDR3: TGCGCCAGCAGCGGAGGGAGGGGACCCTACGAGCAGTACTTC. This codes for CASSGGRGPYEQYF. The full variable domain, with the rest looked up from reference TRBV5-1 and TRBJ2-7, is KAGVTQTPRYLIKTRGQQVTLSCSPISGHRSVSWYQQTPGQGLQFLFEYFSETQRNKGNFPGRFSGRQFSNSRSEMNVSTLELGDSALYLCASSGGRGPYEQYFGPGTRLTVT.